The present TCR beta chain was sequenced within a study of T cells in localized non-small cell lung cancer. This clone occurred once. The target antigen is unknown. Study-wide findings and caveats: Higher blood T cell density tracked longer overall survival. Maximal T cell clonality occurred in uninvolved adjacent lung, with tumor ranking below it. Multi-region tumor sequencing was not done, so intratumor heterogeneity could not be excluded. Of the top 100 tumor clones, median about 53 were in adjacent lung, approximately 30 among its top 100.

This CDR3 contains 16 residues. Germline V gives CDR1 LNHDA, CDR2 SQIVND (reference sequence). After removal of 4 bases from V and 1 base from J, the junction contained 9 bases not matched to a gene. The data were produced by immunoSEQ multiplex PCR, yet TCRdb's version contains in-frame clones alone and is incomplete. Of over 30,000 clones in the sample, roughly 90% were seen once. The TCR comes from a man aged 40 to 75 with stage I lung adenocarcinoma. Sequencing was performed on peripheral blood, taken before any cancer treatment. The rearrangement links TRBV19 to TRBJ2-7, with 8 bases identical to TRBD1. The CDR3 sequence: CASSSSTGTGSYEQYF. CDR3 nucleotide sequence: TGTGCCAGTAGTAGCTCAACCGGGACAGGTTCCTACGAGCAGTACTTC.